The clone carrying this T cell receptor beta chain appeared once. The entry originates in a study of blood T cell repertoires in COVID-19. Turning to the study itself: Both acute and convalescent COVID-19 samples were obtained from the United States, Italy and Spain. From T cells, B-cell-depleted T cells, or PBMCs came the material, which was cDNA or gDNA.

Germline loops: CDR1 SGDLS, CDR2 YYNGEE. This CDR3 contains 15 residues. V was cut by 6 bases and J by 7 bases, with 22 bases left in between. In the authors' workflow: Nucleated cell counts were estimated from reference gene primer amplification. TCRdb's copy holds only in-frame clones and misses some; the assay was immunoSEQ multiplex PCR. D and trimming come from the DNA, and the V and J calls and clone size come from that table. The profile shows around 200,000 clones, 83% of them singletons. This chain joins TRBV9 and TRBJ1-2; possibly TRBD1 for D (5 bases). The sequence was collected from a woman between 40 and 55 years old with active or convalescent COVID-19. The sample taken for sequencing was peripheral blood. Here the CDR3 reads CASNSEPGRAAGYTF. CDR3 bases: TGTGCCAGCAACTCTGAACCCGGCAGGGCGGCTGGCTACACCTTC.